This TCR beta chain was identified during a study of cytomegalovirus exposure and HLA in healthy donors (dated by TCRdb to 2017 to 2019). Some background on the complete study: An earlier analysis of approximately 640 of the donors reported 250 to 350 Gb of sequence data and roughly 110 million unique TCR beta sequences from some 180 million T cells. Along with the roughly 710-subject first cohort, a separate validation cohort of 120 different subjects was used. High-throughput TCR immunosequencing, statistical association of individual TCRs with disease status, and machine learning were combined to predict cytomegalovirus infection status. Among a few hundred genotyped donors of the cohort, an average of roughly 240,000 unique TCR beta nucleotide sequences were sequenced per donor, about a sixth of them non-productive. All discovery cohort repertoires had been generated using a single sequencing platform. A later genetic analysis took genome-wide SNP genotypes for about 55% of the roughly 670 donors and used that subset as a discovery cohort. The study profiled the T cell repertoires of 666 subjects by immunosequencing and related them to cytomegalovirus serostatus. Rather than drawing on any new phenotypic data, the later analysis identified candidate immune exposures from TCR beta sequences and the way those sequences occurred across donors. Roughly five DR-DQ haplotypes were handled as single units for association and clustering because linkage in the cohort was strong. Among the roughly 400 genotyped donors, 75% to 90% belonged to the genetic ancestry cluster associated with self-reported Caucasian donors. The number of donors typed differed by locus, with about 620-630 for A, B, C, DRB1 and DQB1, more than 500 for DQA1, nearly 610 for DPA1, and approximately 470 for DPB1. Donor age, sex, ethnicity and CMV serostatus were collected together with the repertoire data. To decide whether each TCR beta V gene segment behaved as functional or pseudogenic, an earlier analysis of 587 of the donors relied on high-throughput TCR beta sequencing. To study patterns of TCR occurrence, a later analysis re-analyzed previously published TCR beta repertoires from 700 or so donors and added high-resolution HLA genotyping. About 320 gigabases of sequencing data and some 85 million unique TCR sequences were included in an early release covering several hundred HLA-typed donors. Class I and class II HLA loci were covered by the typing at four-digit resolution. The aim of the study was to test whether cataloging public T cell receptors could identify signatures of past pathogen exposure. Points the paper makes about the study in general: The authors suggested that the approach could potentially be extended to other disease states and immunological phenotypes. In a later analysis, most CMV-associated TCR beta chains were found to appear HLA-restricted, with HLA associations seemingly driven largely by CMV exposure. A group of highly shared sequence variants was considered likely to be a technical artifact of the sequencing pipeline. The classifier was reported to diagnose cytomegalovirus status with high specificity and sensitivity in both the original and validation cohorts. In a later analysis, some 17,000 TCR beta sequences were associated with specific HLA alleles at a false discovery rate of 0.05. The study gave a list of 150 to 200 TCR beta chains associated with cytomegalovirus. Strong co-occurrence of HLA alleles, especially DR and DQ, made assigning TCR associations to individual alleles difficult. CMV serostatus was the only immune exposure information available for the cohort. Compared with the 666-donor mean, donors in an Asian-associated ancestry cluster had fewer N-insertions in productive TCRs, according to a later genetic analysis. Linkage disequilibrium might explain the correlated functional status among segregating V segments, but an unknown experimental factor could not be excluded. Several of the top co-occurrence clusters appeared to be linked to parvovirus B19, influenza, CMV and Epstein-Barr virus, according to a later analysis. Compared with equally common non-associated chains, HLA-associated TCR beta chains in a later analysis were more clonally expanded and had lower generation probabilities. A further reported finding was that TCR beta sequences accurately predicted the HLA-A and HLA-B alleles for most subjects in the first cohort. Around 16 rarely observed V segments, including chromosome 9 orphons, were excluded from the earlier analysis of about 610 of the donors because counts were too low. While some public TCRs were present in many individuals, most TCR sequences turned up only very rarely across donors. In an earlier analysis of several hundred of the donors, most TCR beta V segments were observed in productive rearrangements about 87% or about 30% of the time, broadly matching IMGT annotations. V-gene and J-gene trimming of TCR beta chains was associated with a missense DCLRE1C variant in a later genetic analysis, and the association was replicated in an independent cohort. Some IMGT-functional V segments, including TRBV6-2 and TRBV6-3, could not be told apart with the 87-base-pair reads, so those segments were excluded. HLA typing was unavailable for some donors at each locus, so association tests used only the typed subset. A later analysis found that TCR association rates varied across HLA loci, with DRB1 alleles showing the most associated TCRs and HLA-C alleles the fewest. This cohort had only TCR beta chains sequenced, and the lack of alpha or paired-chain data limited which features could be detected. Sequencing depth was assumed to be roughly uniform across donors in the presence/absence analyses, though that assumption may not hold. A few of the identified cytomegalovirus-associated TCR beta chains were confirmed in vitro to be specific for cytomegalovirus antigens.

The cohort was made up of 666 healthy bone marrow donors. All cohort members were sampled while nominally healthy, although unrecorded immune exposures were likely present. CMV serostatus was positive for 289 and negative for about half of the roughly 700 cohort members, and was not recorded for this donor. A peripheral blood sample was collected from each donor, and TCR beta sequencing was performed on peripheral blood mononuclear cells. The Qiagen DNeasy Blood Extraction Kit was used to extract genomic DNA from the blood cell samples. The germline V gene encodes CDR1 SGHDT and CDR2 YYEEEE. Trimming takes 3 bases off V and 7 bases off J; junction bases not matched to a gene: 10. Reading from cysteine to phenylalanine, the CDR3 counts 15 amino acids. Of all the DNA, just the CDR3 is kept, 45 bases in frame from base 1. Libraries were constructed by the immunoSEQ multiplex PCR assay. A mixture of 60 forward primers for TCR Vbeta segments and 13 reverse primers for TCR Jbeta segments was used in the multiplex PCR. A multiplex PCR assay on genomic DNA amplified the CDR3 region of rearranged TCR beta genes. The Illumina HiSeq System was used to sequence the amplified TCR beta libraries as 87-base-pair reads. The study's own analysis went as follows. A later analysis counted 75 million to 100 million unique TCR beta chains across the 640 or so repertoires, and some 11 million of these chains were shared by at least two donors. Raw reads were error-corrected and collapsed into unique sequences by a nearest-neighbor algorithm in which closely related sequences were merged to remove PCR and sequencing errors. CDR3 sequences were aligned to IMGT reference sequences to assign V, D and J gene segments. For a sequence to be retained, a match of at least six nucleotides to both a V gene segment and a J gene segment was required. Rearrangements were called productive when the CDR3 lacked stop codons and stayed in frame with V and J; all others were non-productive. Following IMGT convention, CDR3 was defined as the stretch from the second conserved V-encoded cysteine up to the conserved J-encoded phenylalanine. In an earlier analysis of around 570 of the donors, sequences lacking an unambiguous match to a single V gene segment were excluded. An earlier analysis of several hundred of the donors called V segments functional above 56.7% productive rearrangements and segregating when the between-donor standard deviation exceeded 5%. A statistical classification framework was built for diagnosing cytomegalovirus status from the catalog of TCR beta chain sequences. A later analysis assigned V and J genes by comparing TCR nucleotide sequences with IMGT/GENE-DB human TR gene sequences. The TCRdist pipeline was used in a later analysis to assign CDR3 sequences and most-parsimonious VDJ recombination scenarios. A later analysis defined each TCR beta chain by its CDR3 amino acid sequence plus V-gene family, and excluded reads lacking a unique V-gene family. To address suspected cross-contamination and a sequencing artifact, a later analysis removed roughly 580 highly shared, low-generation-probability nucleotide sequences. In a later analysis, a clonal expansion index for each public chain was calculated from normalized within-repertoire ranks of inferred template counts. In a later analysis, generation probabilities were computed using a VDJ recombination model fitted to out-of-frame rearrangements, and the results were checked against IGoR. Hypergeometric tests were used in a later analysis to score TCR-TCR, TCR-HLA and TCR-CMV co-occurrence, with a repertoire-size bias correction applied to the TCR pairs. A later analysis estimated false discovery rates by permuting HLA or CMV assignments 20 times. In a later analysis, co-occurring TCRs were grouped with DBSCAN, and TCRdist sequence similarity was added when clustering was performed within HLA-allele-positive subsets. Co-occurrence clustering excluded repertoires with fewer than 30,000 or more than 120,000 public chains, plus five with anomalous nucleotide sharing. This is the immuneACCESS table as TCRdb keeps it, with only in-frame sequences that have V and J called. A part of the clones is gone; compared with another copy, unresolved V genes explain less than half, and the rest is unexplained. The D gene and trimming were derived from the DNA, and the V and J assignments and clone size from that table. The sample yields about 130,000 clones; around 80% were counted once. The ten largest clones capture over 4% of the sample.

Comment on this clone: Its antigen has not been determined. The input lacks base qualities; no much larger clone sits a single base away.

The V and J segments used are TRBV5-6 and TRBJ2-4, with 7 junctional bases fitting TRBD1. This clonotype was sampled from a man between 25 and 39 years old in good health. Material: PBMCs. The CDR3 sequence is CASSSPDRQGNIQYF. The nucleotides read TGTGCCAGCAGCTCGCCGGACAGGCAGGGGAACATTCAGTACTTC.